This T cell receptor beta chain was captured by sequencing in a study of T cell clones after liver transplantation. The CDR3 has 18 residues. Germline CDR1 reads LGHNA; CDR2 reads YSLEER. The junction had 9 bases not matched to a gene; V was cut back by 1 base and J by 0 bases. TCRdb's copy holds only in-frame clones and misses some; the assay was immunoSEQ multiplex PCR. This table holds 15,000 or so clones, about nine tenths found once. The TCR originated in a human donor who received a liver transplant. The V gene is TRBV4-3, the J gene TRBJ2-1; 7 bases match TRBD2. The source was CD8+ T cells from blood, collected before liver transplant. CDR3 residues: CASSQGSGGRSSYNEQFF. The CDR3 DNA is TGCGCCAGCAGCCAAGGTTCGGGCGGGAGAAGCTCCTACAATGAGCAGTTCTTC.